This TCR beta chain is from a study of blood T cell repertoires in COVID-19 (dated by TCRdb to the early 2020s). In the study overall: The collaborator samples originated in the United States, Italy and Spain and spanned the acute and convalescent phases of COVID-19. The samples were drawn from two sources: the first 160 participants of the ongoing ImmuneRACE study, and 1,000 to 1,500 subjects contributed by 6 global collaborators. Deeply sampled blood TCRbeta repertoires from subjects exposed to, actively infected with, or recovered from COVID-19 were included in the dataset. The material from the prospective study consisted of cDNA or gDNA derived from T cells, B-cell-depleted T cells, or PBMCs. Nearly every sample came with metadata listing a de-identified subject ID, COVID-19 status, age in years and sex. HLA class I and class II types, where available, came from metadata supplied by the sample provider rather than from assay-based typing. The repertoires were released in a freely available public database meant as a resource for research on the immune response to SARS-CoV-2. The research as a whole found: The quantity of clinical and demographic metadata differed by source and by participant and was supplied without curation.

TCRbeta CDR3 regions were amplified from genomic DNA using the immunoSEQ Assay, a bias-controlled multiplex PCR. The published analysis was carried out like this. The number of nucleated cells in each sample was estimated by amplification of reference gene primers within the assay. To quantify the absolute abundance of each unique TCRbeta CDR3 rearrangement, sequence reads were collapsed and filtered. Productive Simpson clonality was computed per sample as the square root of Simpson's diversity index over productive rearrangements. This immuneACCESS table, as held by TCRdb, lists in-frame sequences with V and J called but not all clones. Of the missing ones, under half trace to an unresolved V gene in checked studies; the others have no known cause. V, J and clone size are those of that table, while D and trimming were read from the DNA. The sample table shows about 9,900 clones, and about 81% are seen once. 24% of the sample comes from the top ten.

The junction shows trimming of 5 bases on V and 1 base on J, plus 2 bases between the germline ends. From a lookup of the germline V gene (reference sequence), CDR1 and CDR2 are SEHNR and FQNEAQ. Inclusive of the bounding cysteine and phenylalanine, the CDR3 is 11 residues long. Here the CDR3 DNA is all that survives: 33 bases in frame from base 1. A remark on this clone: What antigen it recognizes has not been identified. Base qualities are not at hand, and no much larger clone is one base apart.

Whole blood was collected in K2EDTA tubes by collaborating institutions according to the institutions' own protocols. For TCRbeta analysis, collaborator samples were shipped as frozen whole blood, as isolated PBMCs, or as DNA extracted from either sample type. Recombination linked TRBV7-9 to TRBJ1-2; no D gene is confidently identified. This receptor was obtained from a man between 60 and 70 years old with active COVID-19. The specimen was peripheral blood. The CDR3 protein sequence reads: CASSRNYGYTF. The DNA sequence is as follows: TGTGCCAGCAGCCGTAACTATGGCTACACCTTC. Where the CDR3 stops, the reference TRBV7-9 and TRBJ1-2 genes take over; the full variable domain is DTGVSQNPRHKITKRGQNVTFRCDPISEHNRLYWYRQTLGQGPEFLTYFQNEAQLEKSRLLSDRFSAERPKGSFSTLEIQRTEQGDSAMYLCASSRNYGYTFGSGTRLTVV.